This T cell receptor (beta chain) derives from a study of blood T cell repertoires in COVID-19. Only in-frame clones appear in the TCRdb table, and some are missing; sequencing was by immunoSEQ multiplex PCR. The sample has 160,000 or so clones; roughly 90% are singletons. Trimming pared 7 bases from V and 5 bases from J, leaving 10 bases between. This CDR3 contains 12 residues. Germline CDR1 and CDR2: SGHNT and YYREEE (reference sequence). This chain connects TRBV5-4 to TRBJ2-1; D not resolved. Sequences were obtained from peripheral blood. This receptor was obtained from a man aged 55 to 70 with acute or convalescent COVID-19. In nucleotides, the CDR3 is TGTGCCAGCGGGCTCATGGACAATGAGCAGTTCTTC. This encodes CASGLMDNEQFF.